The sequence of this T cell receptor beta chain was determined in a study of CD8 T cells in ankylosing spondylitis. General observations from the study: Ankylosing spondylitis blood seemed to carry a telltale TCR beta motif made of fewer than ten highly homologous variants.

This clonotype came up many times. Its matching antigen is unknown. The germline V gene has CDR1 DFQATT and CDR2 SNEGSKA (reference sequence). This CDR3 is built from 15 residues. The germline V and J ends were trimmed by 4 bases and 2 bases, with 18 bases remaining between them. Quantitative barcoded 5'-RACE was used to prepare TCR beta libraries. In TCRdb, the 5' RACE reads were re-called with MiXCR into one record per CDR3 protein. The table records 150,000 to 200,000 distinct CDR3 sequences, approximately 18% of them present only once. This receptor was taken from a male donor under 30 with ankylosing spondylitis or in good health (not recorded which). The source material was blood, either unsorted or a sorted T cell fraction (not recorded which). The chain combines TRBV20-1 with TRBJ2-7; D might be TRBD1 (6 bases). The CDR3 spells CSAIHGTYDTYEQYF. The DNA of the CDR3 is TGCAGTGCTATCCACGGGACATATGATACCTACGAGCAGTACTTC.